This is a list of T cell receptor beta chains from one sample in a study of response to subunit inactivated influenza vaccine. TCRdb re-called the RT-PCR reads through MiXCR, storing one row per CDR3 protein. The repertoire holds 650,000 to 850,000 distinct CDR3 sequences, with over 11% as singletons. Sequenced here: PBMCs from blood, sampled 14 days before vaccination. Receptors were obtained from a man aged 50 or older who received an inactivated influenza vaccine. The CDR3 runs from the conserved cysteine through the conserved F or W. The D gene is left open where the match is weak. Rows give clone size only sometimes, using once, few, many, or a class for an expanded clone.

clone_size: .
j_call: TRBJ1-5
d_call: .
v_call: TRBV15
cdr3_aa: CATSRDLRQRNQPQHF
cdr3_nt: TGTGCCACCAGCAGAGATCTACGTCAGAGAAATCAGCCCCAGCATTTT

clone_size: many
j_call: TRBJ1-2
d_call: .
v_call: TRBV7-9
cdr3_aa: CASSQQGSYGYTF
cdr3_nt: TGTGCCAGCAGCCAACAGGGTTCCTATGGCTACACCTTC

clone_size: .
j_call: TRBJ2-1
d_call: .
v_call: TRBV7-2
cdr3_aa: CASSISKQEQFF
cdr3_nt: TGTGCCAGCAGCATCTCCAAACAAGAGCAGTTCTTC

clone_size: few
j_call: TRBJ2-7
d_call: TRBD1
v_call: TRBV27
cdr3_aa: CASSPGTGTFGQYF
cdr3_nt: TGTGCCAGCTCCCCCGGGACAGGCACCTTTGGGCAGTACTTC

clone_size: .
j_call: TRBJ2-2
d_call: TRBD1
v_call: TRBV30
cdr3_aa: CAWRLTGGATGELFF
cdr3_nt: TGTGCCTGGAGACTGACAGGGGGCGCAACCGGGGAGCTGTTTTTT

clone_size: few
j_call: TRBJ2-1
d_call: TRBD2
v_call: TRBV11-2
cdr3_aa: CASSSGLANYNEQFF
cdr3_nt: TGTGCCAGCAGCTCGGGACTAGCGAATTACAATGAGCAGTTCTTC

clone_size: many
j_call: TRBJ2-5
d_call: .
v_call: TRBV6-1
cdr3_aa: CASSEPGGGTQYF
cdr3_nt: TGTGCCAGCAGTGAGCCGGGTGGAGGGACCCAGTACTTC

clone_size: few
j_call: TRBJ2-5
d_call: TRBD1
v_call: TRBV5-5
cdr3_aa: CASGWGQTLETQYF
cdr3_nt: TGTGCCAGCGGGTGGGGACAGACGTTGGAGACCCAGTACTTC

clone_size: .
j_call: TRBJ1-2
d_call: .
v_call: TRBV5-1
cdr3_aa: CASEWDRRNYGYTF
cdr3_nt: TGCGCCAGCGAATGGGACCGTCGAAACTATGGCTACACCTTC

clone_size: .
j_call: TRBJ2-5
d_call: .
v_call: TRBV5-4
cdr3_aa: CASSSGPRAEETQYF
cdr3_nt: TGTGCCAGCAGCTCGGGACCCCGGGCGGAAGAGACCCAGTACTTC

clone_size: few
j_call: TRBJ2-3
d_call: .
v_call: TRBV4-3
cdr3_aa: CASSQAGRGNTDTQYF
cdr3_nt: TGCGCCAGCAGCCAAGCGGGGCGGGGCAACACAGATACGCAGTATTTT

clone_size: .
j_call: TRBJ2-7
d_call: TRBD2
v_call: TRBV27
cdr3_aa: CASIGTSGANPYEQYF
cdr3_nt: TGTGCCAGCATTGGGACTAGCGGGGCCAACCCCTACGAGCAGTACTTC

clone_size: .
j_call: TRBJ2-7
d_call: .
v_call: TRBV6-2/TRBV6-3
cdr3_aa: CASSLQAGQDYEQYF
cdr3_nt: TGTGCCAGCAGCCTACAAGCGGGACAGGACTACGAGCAGTACTTC

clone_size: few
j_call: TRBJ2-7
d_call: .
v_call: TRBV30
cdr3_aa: CAWSTRTELIYEQYF
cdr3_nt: TGTGCCTGGAGTACTCGGACAGAGCTCATCTACGAGCAGTACTTC

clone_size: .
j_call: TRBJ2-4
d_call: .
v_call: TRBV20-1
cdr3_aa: CSARQGQNIQYF
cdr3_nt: TGCAGTGCTAGACAGGGGCAAAACATTCAGTACTTC

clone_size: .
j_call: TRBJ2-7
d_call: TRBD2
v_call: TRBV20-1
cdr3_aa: CSAYSGTSGPSYEQYF
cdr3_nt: TGCAGTGCTTACTCCGGGACTAGCGGGCCCTCCTACGAGCAGTACTTC

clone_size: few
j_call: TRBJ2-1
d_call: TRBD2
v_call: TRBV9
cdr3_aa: CASSYIAGGSYNEQFF
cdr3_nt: TGTGCCAGCAGCTACATAGCGGGGGGCTCCTACAATGAGCAGTTCTTC

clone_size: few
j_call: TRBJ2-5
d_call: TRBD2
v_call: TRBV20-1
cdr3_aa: CSAREAGLAGVGETQYF
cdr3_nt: TGCAGTGCTAGAGAGGCCGGACTAGCGGGAGTCGGTGAGACCCAGTACTTC

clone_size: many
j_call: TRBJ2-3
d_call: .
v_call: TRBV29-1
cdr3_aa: CSVAADTQYF
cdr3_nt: TGCAGCGTAGCGGCAGATACGCAGTATTTT

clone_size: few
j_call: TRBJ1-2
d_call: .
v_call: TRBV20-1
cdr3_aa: CSPAEAHYGYTF
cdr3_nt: TGCAGTCCAGCAGAGGCCCACTATGGCTACACCTTC

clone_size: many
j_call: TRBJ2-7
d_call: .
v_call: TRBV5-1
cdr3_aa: CASSLSGPYEQYF
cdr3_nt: TGCGCCAGCAGCCTTAGTGGACCCTACGAGCAGTACTTC

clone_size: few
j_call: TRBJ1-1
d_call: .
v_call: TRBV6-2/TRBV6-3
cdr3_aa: CASIRGEDAEAFF
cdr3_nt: TGTGCCAGCATTCGCGGAGAGGACGCTGAAGCTTTCTTT

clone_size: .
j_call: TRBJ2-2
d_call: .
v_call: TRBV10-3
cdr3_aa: CAISGRDANTGELFF
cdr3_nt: TGTGCCATCAGTGGCAGGGATGCGAACACCGGGGAGCTGTTTTTT

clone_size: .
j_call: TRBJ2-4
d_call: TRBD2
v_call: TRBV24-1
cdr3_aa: CATSDFGTSGGRSIQYF
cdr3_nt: TGTGCCACCAGTGACTTCGGGACTAGCGGGGGGCGTAGCATTCAGTACTTC

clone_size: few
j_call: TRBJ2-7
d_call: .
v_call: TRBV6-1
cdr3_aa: CASSVTVSYEQYF
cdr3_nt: TGTGCCAGCAGTGTGACAGTTTCCTACGAGCAGTACTTC

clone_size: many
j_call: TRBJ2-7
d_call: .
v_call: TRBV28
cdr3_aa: CASSLETGHSYEQYF
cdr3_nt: TGTGCCAGCAGTTTAGAGACAGGACACTCCTACGAGCAGTACTTC

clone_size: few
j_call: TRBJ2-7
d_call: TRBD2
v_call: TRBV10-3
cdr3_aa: CAISRTSRDSYEQYF
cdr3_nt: TGTGCCATCAGTAGGACTAGCCGAGACTCCTACGAGCAGTACTTC